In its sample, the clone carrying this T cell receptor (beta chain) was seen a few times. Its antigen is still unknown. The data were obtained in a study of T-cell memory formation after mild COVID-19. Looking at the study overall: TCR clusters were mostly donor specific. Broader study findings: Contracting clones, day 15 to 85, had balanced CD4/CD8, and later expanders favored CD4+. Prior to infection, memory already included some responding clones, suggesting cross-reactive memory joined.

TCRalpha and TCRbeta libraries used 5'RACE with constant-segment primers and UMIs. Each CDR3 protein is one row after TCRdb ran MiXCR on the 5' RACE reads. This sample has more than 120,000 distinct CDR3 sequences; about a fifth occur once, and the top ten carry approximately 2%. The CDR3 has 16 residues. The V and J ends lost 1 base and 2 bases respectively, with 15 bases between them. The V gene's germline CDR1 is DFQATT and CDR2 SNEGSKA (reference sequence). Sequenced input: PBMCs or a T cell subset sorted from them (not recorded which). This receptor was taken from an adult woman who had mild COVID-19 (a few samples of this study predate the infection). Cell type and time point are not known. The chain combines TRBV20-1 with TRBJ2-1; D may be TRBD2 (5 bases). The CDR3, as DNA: TGCAGTGCTAGAGCCGGGCCGGAGCGGACCTACAATGAGCAGTTCTTC. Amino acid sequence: CSARAGPERTYNEQFF.